This record looks at one TCR beta chain sequence and its context. PCR used 60 Vbeta primers and 13 Jbeta primers. Libraries were prepared by immunoSEQ multiplex PCR; TCRdb keeps only in-frame clonotypes and omits some of them. The sample shows 150,000 to 200,000 clones, 85% of them seen only once. This sample was included in a study of cytomegalovirus exposure and HLA in healthy donors. Trimming removed 1 base from V and 7 bases from J; junction bases left unmatched: 8. The CDR3 length is 18 residues. From germline, CDR1 is LNHDA and CDR2 SQIVND (reference sequence). The sequencing input was PBMCs. The chain uses TRBV19 and TRBJ1-6; 12 bases match TRBD1. The source is a man aged 18 to 30 in good health and CMV-seropositive. CDR3 sequence (DNA): TGTGCCAGTAGTATAGTGCCGGGACAGGGGGCATGGAATTCACCCCTCCACTTT. It is translated as CASSIVPGQGAWNSPLHF.